These T cell receptor beta chains were read from a single sample in a study of long-term antiretroviral therapy in people with HIV. Data came from immunoSEQ multiplex PCR; TCRdb stores just in-frame clones and leaves some out. The data hold about 33,000 clones, with approximately 96% observed a single time. The material sequenced was unsorted PBMCs, taken 6.6 years after starting antiretroviral therapy. Receptors originate from a man under 40 with HIV. Both conserved end residues are part of each CDR3. D genes are given only for firm matches. Size is stated for part of the rows, as once, few or many counts, or as a class when the clone is expanded.

j_call | d_call | cdr3_length | v_call | clone_size | cdr3_aa | cdr3_nt
TRBJ2-1 | TRBD2 | 13 | TRBV29-1 | NA | CSVNSGTYNEQFF | TGCAGCGTCAATAGCGGGACTTACAATGAGCAGTTCTTC
TRBJ2-3 | NA | 14 | TRBV4-3 | NA | CASSQGVGTDTQYF | TGCGCCAGCAGCCAAGGAGTTGGCACAGATACGCAGTATTTT
TRBJ2-7 | TRBD1 | 17 | TRBV15 | NA | CATSSRLGTGGSYEQYF | TGTGCCACCAGCAGCCGTCTCGGGACAGGGGGCAGCTACGAGCAGTACTTC
TRBJ1-6 | TRBD1 | 15 | TRBV19 | NA | CASSGGTGGSSPLHF | TGTGCCAGTAGTGGGGGGACAGGGGGATCTTCACCCCTCCACTTT
TRBJ2-7 | TRBD1 | 13 | TRBV28 | NA | CATGWTGTYEQYF | TGTGCCACCGGTTGGACAGGGACCTACGAGCAGTACTTC
TRBJ1-2 | NA | 14 | TRBV25-1 | NA | CASSEFGGTYGYTF | TGTGCCAGCAGTGAGTTCGGGGGCACCTATGGCTACACCTTC
TRBJ2-3 | NA | 18 | TRBV5-4 | NA | CASSLRSGHLWGTDTQYF | TGTGCCAGCAGCTTGAGGAGCGGACATCTATGGGGCACAGATACGCAGTATTTT
TRBJ2-7 | NA | 12 | TRBV5-1 | NA | CASSSGSGEQYF | TGCGCCAGCAGTTCGGGGTCCGGGGAACAGTACTTC
TRBJ1-1 | NA | 14 | TRBV19 | NA | CASSIDLEDTEAFF | TGTGCCAGTAGTATAGATCTAGAGGACACTGAAGCTTTCTTT
TRBJ1-3 | NA | 14 | TRBV19 | NA | CASRIAGAGNTIYF | TGTGCCAGTAGAATCGCAGGGGCTGGAAACACCATATATTTT
TRBJ1-2 | NA | 12 | TRBV25-1 | few | CASSDQGDGYTF | TGTGCCAGCAGTGACCAGGGTGACGGCTACACCTTC
TRBJ2-2 | NA | 16 | TRBV28 | NA | CASSLGGTLTRGELFF | TGTGCCAGCAGTTTAGGCGGGACTCTAACCCGGGGGGAGCTGTTTTTT
TRBJ2-1 | NA | 11 | TRBV29-1 | NA | CSCGSGHEQFF | TGCAGCTGCGGCAGTGGCCATGAGCAGTTCTTC
TRBJ2-7 | NA | 14 | TRBV18 | few | CASSPLEGRYEQYF | TGTGCCAGCTCACCACTGGAGGGGCGGTACGAGCAGTACTTC
TRBJ1-5 | NA | 12 | TRBV5-1 | once | CASSLEGQPQHF | TGCGCCAGCAGCTTGGAGGGGCAGCCCCAGCATTTT
TRBJ2-7 | NA | 14 | TRBV12-5 | NA | CASGLSVGGGEQYF | TGTGCTAGTGGTTTGTCGGTGGGGGGAGGCGAGCAGTACTTC
TRBJ2-2 | NA | 14 | TRBV6-5 | NA | CASEGGDNTGELFF | TGTGCCAGCGAGGGGGGCGATAACACCGGGGAGCTGTTTTTT
TRBJ2-2 | NA | 15 | TRBV19 | NA | CASSTLVGGSGELFF | TGTGCCAGTAGTACTCTCGTCGGGGGCTCCGGGGAGCTGTTTTTT
TRBJ1-6 | NA | 16 | TRBV5-4 | NA | CASSVDRSSYNSPLHF | TGTGCCAGCAGCGTCGACAGGAGCTCCTATAATTCACCCCTCCACTTT
TRBJ2-7 | TRBD1 | 15 | TRBV11-1 | NA | CASRTKGQGAGEQYF | TGTGCCAGCAGAACCAAGGGACAGGGTGCTGGTGAGCAGTACTTC
TRBJ1-4 | NA | 16 | TRBV2 | NA | CASSPYPGLNNEKLFF | TGTGCCAGCAGTCCCTATCCAGGACTCAATAATGAAAAACTGTTTTTT
TRBJ1-5 | TRBD1 | 15 | TRBV10-1 | NA | CAGRLTGDGNQPQHF | TGCGCCGGTAGATTGACAGGGGACGGCAATCAGCCCCAGCATTTT